This T cell receptor (beta chain) was sequenced in a study of cytomegalovirus exposure and HLA in healthy donors. V lost 4 bases to trimming and J lost 3 bases; unmatched junction nucleotides: 4. CDR1 SGDLS and CDR2 YYNGEE come from the germline V gene. The CDR3 contains 14 residues. Study observations and caveats: Later analysis suggested links between common viral pathogens and several top significant clusters.

The primer mix had 60 Vbeta and 13 Jbeta primers. Assay used: immunoSEQ multiplex PCR; TCRdb lists only in-frame clones, some missing. The table includes 160,000 or so clones, 80% to 90% detected once. Turning to this clone: Its antigen is currently unknown.

The source is a man aged 50-59 years in good health and CMV-seropositive. The rearrangement uses TRBV9 and TRBJ2-5, with 9 bases lining up with TRBD2. Sequenced sample: PBMCs. The CDR3 region is CASSTTSGKETQYF. The CDR3 coding sequence is TGTGCCAGCAGCACGACTAGCGGAAAAGAGACCCAGTACTTC.